One and the same sample provided the 13 T cell receptor beta chains below, sequenced in a study of CD8 T cells in ankylosing spondylitis. TCRdb redid the calling of the 5' RACE reads with MiXCR, one entry per CDR3 protein. In the table there are 150,000 or so distinct CDR3 sequences, roughly 10% of which are singletons. Sequencing used blood, either unsorted or a sorted T cell fraction (not recorded which). These receptors were obtained from a male donor with ankylosing spondylitis or in good health (not recorded which).

J is TRBJ2-1 and V is TRBV4-2; D gene unclear. The V and J ends lost 4 bases and 6 bases respectively, with 13 bases between them. This CDR3 is 14 amino acids long. Germline CDR1 LGHNA, CDR2 YNFKEQ. The CDR3 region has the DNA TGTGCCAGCAGCCCCGGGCCCGGCTCCAATGAGCAGTTCTTC. Its protein product is CASSPGPGSNEQFF.

This clonotype was seen only a few times. This chain uses TRBV20-1 with TRBJ2-7; the D gene is possibly TRBD2 (5 bases). The CDR3 sequence is 13 residues long. The germline CDR1 and CDR2 sequences are DFQATT and SNEGSKA (reference sequence). The V and J ends lost 4 bases and 4 bases respectively, with 14 bases between them. CDR3 DNA: TGCAGTGCTACCGATGCGGGCACGTACGAGCAGTACTTC. It codes for CSATDAGTYEQYF.

This clonotype was counted a few times. The CDR3 protein is CASSLSVGQNQETQYF. CDR3 DNA sequence: TGTGCCAGCAGTTTAAGTGTCGGACAGAACCAAGAGACCCAGTACTTC. The rearrangement uses TRBV12-3 or TRBV12-4 and TRBJ2-5, with TRBD1 as a possible D gene (6 bases). V lost 2 bases and J lost 0, with 13 bases in between. CDR3 length: 16 amino acids.

The V call is TRBV7-2, the J call TRBJ1-3, with TRBD1 as a possible D gene (5 bases). Per germline, CDR1 SGHTA and CDR2 FQGNSA. This CDR3 spans 15 amino acids. Trimming removed 4 bases at V and 0 bases at J, with 10 bases between. In DNA, the CDR3 is TGTGCCAGCAGCTGGGGACGTCGCTCTGGAAACACCATATATTTT. It is translated as CASSWGRRSGNTIYF.

Only a few counts were recorded for this clonotype. V is TRBV6-1 and J is TRBJ1-2; D gene uncertain. Germline CDR1 and CDR2: MNHNS and SASEGT. V was cut by 2 bases and J by 3 bases, with 10 bases left in between. CDR3 length equals 14 residues. The DNA for the CDR3 is TGTGCCAGCAGTGAAAACAGCCAATACTATGGCTACACCTTC. Protein: CASSENSQYYGYTF.

This clonotype has a count of ten or more. This sequence joins TRBV21-1 and TRBJ2-7; TRBD1, the D gene given by the table, was not confirmed from the DNA. TRBV21-1 has pseudogene status. This CDR3 spans 18 amino acids. The chain's CDR3 is CASSKAMLHPDRDYEQYF. CDR3 DNA: TGTGCCAGCAGCAAAGCGATGTTACATCCGGACAGGGACTACGAGCAGTACTTC.

Many counts were recorded for this clonotype. This sequence joins TRBV5-4 and TRBJ2-1; the D gene is possibly TRBD1 (5 bases). The V gene's germline CDR1 is SGHNT and CDR2 YYREEE (reference sequence). CDR3 size: 11 residues. Trimming left V 2 bases short and J 9 bases short, with 6 bases between. In nucleotides, the CDR3 is TGTGCCAGCAGCTTTCAGGGTGAGCAGTTCTTC. As protein: CASSFQGEQFF.

This clonotype was found many times. The V gene is TRBV14, the J gene TRBJ2-1; TRBD2 is a possible D gene (6 bases). CDR3 length: 15 residues. Per the germline V gene, CDR1 is SGHDN and CDR2 is FVKESK. V was clipped by 0 bases and J by 7 bases, with 13 bases between them. In DNA, the CDR3 is TGTGCCAGCAGCCAAGACCCGACTAGTATGAATGAGCAGTTCTTC. It encodes CASSQDPTSMNEQFF.

This rearrangement joins TRBV19 to TRBJ1-1; the D is unclear. Germline CDR1 is LNHDA and CDR2 is SQIVND (reference sequence). This CDR3 contains 14 residues. The germline V and J ends were trimmed by 6 bases and 1 base, with 12 bases remaining between them. In DNA form, the CDR3 reads TGTGCCAGTAGGACAAACGTGGCGAACACTGAAGCTTTCTTT. Residues: CASRTNVANTEAFF.

This clonotype was found many times. CDR3 sequence (DNA): TGTGCCAGCAGCTATACAGGGGCTGGTGAAAAACTGTTTTTT. This encodes CASSYTGAGEKLFF. V and J are TRBV11-2 and TRBJ1-4; 7 bases are shared with TRBD1. Germline V gene lookup returns CDR1 SGHAT and CDR2 FQNNGV. This CDR3 is 14 amino acids long. Unmatched junction bases numbered 6, after V lost 4 bases and J lost 7 bases.

This clonotype has a count of ten or more. The chain recombines TRBV5-1 with TRBJ1-1; the D is unclear. V lost 4 bases to trimming and J lost 10 bases, with 20 bases between them. This CDR3 comprises 14 residues. The germline CDR1 and CDR2 sequences are SGHRS and YFSETQ. The CDR3 loop is CASSPGDGNEGAFF. The CDR3 DNA is TGCGCCAGCAGCCCAGGCGACGGGAATGAAGGAGCTTTCTTT. Combining the CDR3 with reference TRBV5-1 and TRBJ1-1 gives the whole variable domain KAGVTQTPRYLIKTRGQQVTLSCSPISGHRSVSWYQQTPGQGLQFLFEYFSETQRNKGNFPGRFSGRQFSNSRSEMNVSTLELGDSALYLCASSPGDGNEGAFFGQGTRLTVV.

The V call is TRBV6-2 or TRBV6-3, the J call TRBJ2-1; TRBD2 aligns across 11 bases. Unmatched junction bases numbered 6, after V lost 6 bases and J lost 5 bases. The germline V gene has CDR1 MNHEY and CDR2 SVGEGT. This CDR3 is 15 amino acids long. The CDR3 bases are TGTGCCAGCAGGGATAGCGGGGGGGACGACAATGAGCAGTTCTTC. Encoded protein: CASRDSGGDDNEQFF.

This rearrangement joins TRBV5-1 to TRBJ2-6; D is perhaps TRBD1 (5 bases). V was clipped by 5 bases and J by 4 bases, with 13 bases between them. The length of the CDR3 is 15 residues. Germline V gene lookup returns CDR1 SGHRS and CDR2 YFSETQ. This chain's CDR3 is CASSQTGTGANVLTF. The CDR3 bases are TGCGCCAGCAGTCAAACAGGAACGGGGGCCAACGTCCTGACTTTC. Looking up the rest from reference TRBV5-1 and TRBJ2-6 gives the full variable domain: KAGVTQTPRYLIKTRGQQVTLSCSPISGHRSVSWYQQTPGQGLQFLFEYFSETQRNKGNFPGRFSGRQFSNSRSEMNVSTLELGDSALYLCASSQTGTGANVLTFGAGSRLTVL.